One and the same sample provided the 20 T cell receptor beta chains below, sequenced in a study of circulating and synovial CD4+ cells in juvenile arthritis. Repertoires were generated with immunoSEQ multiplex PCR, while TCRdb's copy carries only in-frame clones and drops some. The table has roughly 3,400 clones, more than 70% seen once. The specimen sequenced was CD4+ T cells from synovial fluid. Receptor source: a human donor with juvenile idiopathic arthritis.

The CDR3 loop is CASSPTQVAVNQPQHF. As DNA, the CDR3 is TGTGCCAGCAGCCCAACCCAAGTGGCCGTAAATCAGCCCCAGCATTTT. V and J are TRBV7-8 and TRBJ1-5; no definite D call. Germline V gene sequence: CDR1 SGHVS, CDR2 FQNEAQ. The CDR3 is made up of 16 amino acids. V was trimmed by 5 bases and J by 4 bases, leaving 18 bases between them. Full variable domain (missing parts from reference TRBV7-8 and TRBJ1-5): GAGVSQSPRYKVAKRGQDVALRCDPISGHVSLFWYQQALGQGPEFLTYFQNEAQLDKSGLPSDRFFAERPEGSVSTLKIQRTQQEDSAVYLCASSPTQVAVNQPQHFGDGTRLSIL.

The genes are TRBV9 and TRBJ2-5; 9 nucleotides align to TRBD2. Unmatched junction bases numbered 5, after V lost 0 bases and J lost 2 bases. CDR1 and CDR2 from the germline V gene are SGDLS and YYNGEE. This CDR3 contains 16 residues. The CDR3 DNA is TGTGCCAGCAGCGTAGGATCTAGCGGGGTTCAAGAGACCCAGTACTTC. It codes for CASSVGSSGVQETQYF.

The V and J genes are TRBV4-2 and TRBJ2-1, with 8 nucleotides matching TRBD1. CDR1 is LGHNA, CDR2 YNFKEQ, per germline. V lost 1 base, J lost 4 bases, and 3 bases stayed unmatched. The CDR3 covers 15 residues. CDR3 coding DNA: TGTGCCAGCAGCCAAGCGGACAGGGTATACAATGAGCAGTTCTTC. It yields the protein CASSQADRVYNEQFF.

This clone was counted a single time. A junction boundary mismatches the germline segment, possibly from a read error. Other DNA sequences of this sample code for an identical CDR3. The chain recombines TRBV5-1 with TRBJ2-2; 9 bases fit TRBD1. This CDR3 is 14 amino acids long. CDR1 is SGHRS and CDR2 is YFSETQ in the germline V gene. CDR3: CASSLTGGTGELFF. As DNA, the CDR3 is TGCGCCAGCAGCTTGACAGGGGGCACCGGGGAGTTGTTTTTT.

The CDR3 is CSVVQIDGGNTEAFF. DNA of the CDR3: TGCAGCGTTGTTCAAATCGACGGGGGGAACACTGAAGCTTTCTTT. The rearrangement joins TRBV29-1 to TRBJ1-1, with a possible D match to TRBD1 (5 bases). The germline gives CDR1 SQVTM, CDR2 ANQGSEA. Trimming took 4 bases from V and 1 from J, leaving 16 bases between them. This CDR3 contains 15 residues.

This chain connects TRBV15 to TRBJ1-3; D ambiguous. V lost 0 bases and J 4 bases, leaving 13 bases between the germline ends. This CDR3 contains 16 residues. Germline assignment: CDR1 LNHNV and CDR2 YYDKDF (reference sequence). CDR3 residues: CATSRDRWAQGNTIYF. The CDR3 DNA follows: TGTGCCACCAGCAGAGATAGGTGGGCGCAGGGAAACACCATATATTTT.

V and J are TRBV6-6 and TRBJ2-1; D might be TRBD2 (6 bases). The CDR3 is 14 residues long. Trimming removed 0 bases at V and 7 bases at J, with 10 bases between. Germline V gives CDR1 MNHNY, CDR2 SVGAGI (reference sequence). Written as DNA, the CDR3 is TGTGCCAGCAGTTACTCTGGGGCGGGGAATGAGCAGTTCTTC. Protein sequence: CASSYSGAGNEQFF.

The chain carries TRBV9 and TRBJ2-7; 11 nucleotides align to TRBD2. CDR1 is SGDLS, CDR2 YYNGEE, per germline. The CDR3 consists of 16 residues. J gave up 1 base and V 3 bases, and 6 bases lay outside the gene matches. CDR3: CASSASLAGGSYEQYF. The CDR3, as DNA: TGTGCCAGCAGCGCAAGCCTAGCGGGGGGTTCCTACGAGCAGTACTTC.

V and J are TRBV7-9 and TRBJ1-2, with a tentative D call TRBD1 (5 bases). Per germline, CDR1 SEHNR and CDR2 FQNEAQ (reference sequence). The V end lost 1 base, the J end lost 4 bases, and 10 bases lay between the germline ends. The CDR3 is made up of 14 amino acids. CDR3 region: CASSLGEGFYGYTF. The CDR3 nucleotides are TGTGCCAGCAGCTTAGGGGAGGGGTTCTATGGCTACACCTTC.

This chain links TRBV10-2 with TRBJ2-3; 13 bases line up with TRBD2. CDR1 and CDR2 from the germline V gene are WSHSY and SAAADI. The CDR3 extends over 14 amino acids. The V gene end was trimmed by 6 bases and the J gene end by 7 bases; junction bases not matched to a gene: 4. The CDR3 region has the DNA TGCGCCAGCAGGGGACTAGCGGGACACAATACGCAGTATTTT. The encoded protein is CASRGLAGHNTQYF.

This chain's CDR3 is CAGGTGIYEQYF. Here the CDR3 DNA reads TGTGCCGGCGGGACGGGGATCTACGAGCAGTACTTC. This chain joins TRBV6-5 and TRBJ2-7; TRBD2 might be the D (6 bases). CDR3 size: 12 residues. The germline V gene encodes CDR1 MNHEY and CDR2 SVGAGI. Trimming left V 11 bases short and J 3 bases short, with 14 bases between.

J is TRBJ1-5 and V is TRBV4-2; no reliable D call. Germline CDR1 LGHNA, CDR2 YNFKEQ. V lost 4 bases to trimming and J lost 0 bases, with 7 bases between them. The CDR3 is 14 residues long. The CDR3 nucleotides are TGTGCCAGCAGCCCACAATATAGCAATCAGCCCCAGCATTTT. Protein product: CASSPQYSNQPQHF.

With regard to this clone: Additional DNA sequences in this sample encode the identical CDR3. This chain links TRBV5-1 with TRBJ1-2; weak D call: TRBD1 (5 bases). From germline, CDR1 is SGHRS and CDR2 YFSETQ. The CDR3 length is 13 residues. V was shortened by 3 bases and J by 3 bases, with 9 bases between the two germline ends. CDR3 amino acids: CASSSGGDYGYTF. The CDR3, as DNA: TGCGCCAGCAGCTCGGGGGGGGACTATGGCTACACCTTC.

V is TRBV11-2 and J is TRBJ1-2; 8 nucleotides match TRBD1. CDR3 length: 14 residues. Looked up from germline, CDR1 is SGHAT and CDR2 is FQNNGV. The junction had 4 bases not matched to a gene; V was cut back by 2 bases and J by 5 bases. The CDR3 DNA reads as TGTGCCAGCAGCTTAAGGGACAGGCCTTATGGCTACACCTTC. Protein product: CASSLRDRPYGYTF.

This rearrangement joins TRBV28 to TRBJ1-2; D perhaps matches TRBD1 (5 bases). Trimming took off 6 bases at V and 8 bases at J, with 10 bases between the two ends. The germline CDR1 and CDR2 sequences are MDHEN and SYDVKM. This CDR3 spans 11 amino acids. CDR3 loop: CASRGLAGYTF. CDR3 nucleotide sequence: TGTGCCAGCAGGGGGCTAGCGGGCTACACCTTC.

The DNA of the CDR3 is TGTGCCAGCAGCCAAGATGGAGCAGAAGCTTTCTTT. Amino acids: CASSQDGAEAFF. The chain carries TRBV4-2 and TRBJ1-1; no clear D gene. Trimming left V 0 bases short and J 8 bases short, with 7 bases between. CDR1 and CDR2 from the germline V gene are LGHNA and YNFKEQ. There are 12 residues in the CDR3.

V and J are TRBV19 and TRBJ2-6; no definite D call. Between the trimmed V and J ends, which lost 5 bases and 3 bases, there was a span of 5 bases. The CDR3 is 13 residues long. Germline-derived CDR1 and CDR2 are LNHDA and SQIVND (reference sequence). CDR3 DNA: TGTGCCAGTAGTCACATTGGGGCCAACGTCCTGACTTTC. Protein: CASSHIGANVLTF.

DNA of the CDR3: TGTGCCAGCAGGTTCGGCAGGTCTATATACAATGAGCAGTTCTTC. Its translation is CASRFGRSIYNEQFF. The chain recombines TRBV28 with TRBJ2-1; D not resolved. The CDR3 length is 15 residues. The V gene lost 6 bases and the J gene lost 4 bases, with 16 bases spanning the gap. The germline gives CDR1 MDHEN, CDR2 SYDVKM.

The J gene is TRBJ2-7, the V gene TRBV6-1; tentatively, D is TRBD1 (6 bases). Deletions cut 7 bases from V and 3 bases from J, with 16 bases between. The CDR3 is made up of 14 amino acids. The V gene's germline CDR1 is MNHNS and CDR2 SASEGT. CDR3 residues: CASINGQGLYEQYF. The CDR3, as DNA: TGTGCCAGCATCAACGGGCAGGGGCTCTACGAGCAGTACTTC.

The CDR3 nucleotides read TGTGCCACCAGCATAAACAGGGGATGGCAGTACTTC. This codes for CATSINRGWQYF. The genes are TRBV15 and TRBJ2-7; 7 bases are shared with TRBD1. With 4 bases clipped from V and 9 bases from J, the junction kept 6 bases outside the gene matches. Germline values: CDR1 LNHNV, CDR2 YYDKDF (reference sequence). The CDR3 sequence is 12 residues long.